The clone carrying this T cell receptor (beta chain) has a single count. Antigen: not known. The protocol was immunoSEQ multiplex PCR, while the TCRdb copy is restricted to in-frame clones and leaves out a portion. The top ten hold about 0.45% of the sample, which has around 1.5 million clones, 95% to 99% seen once. The data originate from a study of shared clonotypes between healthy human individuals. Overall study findings and caveats: Clonotype sharing among the donors was expected to vary with sequencing depth. Clonotypes that were shared across four donors made up roughly 5.2% of naive CD4 clonotypes.

Study donors comprised healthy, HIV-negative adults devoid of recent acute infection or vaccination. CD4+ cells yielded CD45RA+ naive and CD45RA-negative memory subsets. V shed 2 bases, J shed 6 bases, and the junction held 3 bases outside the gene matches. In germline, CDR1 is SGHRS, CDR2 YFSETQ. The CDR3 is 15 residues long. This sequence originates from a man aged 25-45 years in good health. The sequencing sample was made of naive CD4+ T cells sorted from blood. Subset described: CD45RA+ positively selected. The rearrangement links TRBV5-1 to TRBJ2-1; 12 nucleotides match TRBD2. CDR3 bases: TGCGCCAGCAGCTTCCCACTAGCGGGAGGCAATGAGCAGTTCTTC. It is translated as CASSFPLAGGNEQFF.